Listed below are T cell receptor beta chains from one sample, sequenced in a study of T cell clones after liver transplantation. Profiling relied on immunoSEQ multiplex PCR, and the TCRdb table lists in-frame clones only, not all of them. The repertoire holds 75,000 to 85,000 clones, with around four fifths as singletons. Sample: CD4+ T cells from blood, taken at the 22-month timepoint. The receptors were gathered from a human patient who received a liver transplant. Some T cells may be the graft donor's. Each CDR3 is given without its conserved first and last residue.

ATSSWGANVLT,11,TRBJ2-6,TRBV15
ASSLGVGGNTEAF,13,TRBJ1-1,TRBV7-9
ASSQDSQGETQY,12,TRBJ2-5,TRBV14
ASSLASGSGNTIY,13,TRBJ1-3,TRBV7-2
SAKDRGRSNEQF,12,TRBJ2-1,TRBV29-1
AWRRDTQY,8,TRBJ2-3,TRBV30
ASSIGWQGNEQY,12,TRBJ2-7,TRBV19
ASSLQLTDTQY,11,TRBJ2-3,TRBV7-3
ASMGGGQKNYEQY,13,TRBJ2-7,TRBV28
ASSRFLAGVVETQY,14,TRBJ2-5,TRBV27
ASSQEWGLGYEQY,13,TRBJ2-7,TRBV14
ASRSDPTNNEQF,12,TRBJ2-1,TRBV5-1
ASQGQPSTDTQY,12,TRBJ2-3,TRBV5-1
ASRKGAGVPNEQF,13,TRBJ2-1,TRBV19
ASSLAPLAGVGTGELF,16,TRBJ2-2,TRBV13
ASSADGPRREQY,12,TRBJ2-7,TRBV9
ASSPLWEQY,9,TRBJ2-7,TRBV6-6
ASGGIESAGELF,12,TRBJ2-2,TRBV12-5
ASSPPGGHYT,10,TRBJ1-2,TRBV18
ASRRDRNQPQH,11,TRBJ1-5,TRBV6-5
ASSPLVQSNTDTQY,14,TRBJ2-3,TRBV5-1
ASSLTGTPNQPQH,13,TRBJ1-5,TRBV18
ASNLGQVSPGELF,13,TRBJ2-2,TRBV6-1
ASSEAGFSNTDTQY,14,TRBJ2-3,TRBV2
ASSVVTANTEAF,12,TRBJ1-1,TRBV2
ASSPLAGAGNEQF,13,TRBJ2-1,TRBV7-3
ASSLTGSGNIQY,12,TRBJ2-4,TRBV7-2
ASSVVPGSGGKAF,13,TRBJ1-1,TRBV9
ASSGGQGMSRTEAF,14,TRBJ1-1,TRBV2
ASSPRAQGLNEKLF,14,TRBJ1-4,TRBV9
ASSRQGTGNTIY,12,TRBJ1-3,TRBV7-2
ASRRQGNAGELF,12,TRBJ2-2,TRBV6-5
ASSPRTDPNEKLF,13,TRBJ1-4,TRBV5-1
ASTARQPTYEQY,12,TRBJ2-7,TRBV6-1
ASSEEGTYNSPLH,13,TRBJ1-6,TRBV6-1
ASSLGQGAYYGYT,13,TRBJ1-2,TRBV7-2
ASSLRVTGGSPLH,13,TRBJ1-6,TRBV5-6
ASGLKAYEQY,10,TRBJ2-7,TRBV6-5
ASSSIMGVYEQY,12,TRBJ2-7,TRBV13
ASSVFGTSHNEQF,13,TRBJ2-1,TRBV6-1
ASRSGTSGRTVRVEQF,16,TRBJ2-1,TRBV5-6
ASSQVRYRDSTDTQY,15,TRBJ2-3,TRBV4-2
ASSRENLDRTYYGYT,15,TRBJ1-2,TRBV4-2
ASSRLSYEQY,10,TRBJ2-7,TRBV6-1
ASSPIATTDTQY,12,TRBJ2-3,TRBV18
ASSLEWSGFHYGYT,14,TRBJ1-2,TRBV7-2
ASSLLSGSSEAF,12,TRBJ1-1,TRBV7-3